This is a list of T cell receptor beta chains from one sample in a study of cytomegalovirus exposure and HLA in healthy donors. Using immunoSEQ multiplex PCR, the repertoire was profiled, and TCRdb retains in-frame clones only, with some absent. This table has 150,000 to 200,000 clones, around nine tenths appearing once. Input material: PBMCs. Receptors were obtained from a man younger than 40 in good health and CMV-seropositive. The CDR3 runs from the conserved cysteine through the conserved F or W. A D gene is named only where the DNA matches it firmly. Only part of the rows carry a size: once, few, many, or a class if the clone is expanded.

j_call d_call clone_size v_call cdr3_nt cdr3_aa
TRBJ1-2 . . TRBV29-1 TGCAGCGTTGAAGATCTTTATGGCTACACCTTC CSVEDLYGYTF
TRBJ1-5 . . TRBV7-6 TGTGCCAGCAGTCGGGACGGTGATCAGCCCCAGCATTTT CASSRDGDQPQHF
TRBJ2-3 . . TRBV18 TGTGCCAGCTCACCGAGTATTACAGATACGCAGTATTTT CASSPSITDTQYF
TRBJ2-1 . . TRBV27 TGTGCCAGCAGTTTATTAGGGGCGAGGGATGGGACGGGAGTTGTCTACAATGAGCAGTTCTTC CASSLLGARDGTGVVYNEQFF
TRBJ2-2 . few TRBV28 TGTGCCAGCAGTTTTCGGACCGGGGAGCTGTTTTTT CASSFRTGELFF
TRBJ1-1 . . TRBV5-6 TGTGCCAGCAGCTTGGCCTGGGGGATCAGGGACACTGAAGCTTTCTTT CASSLAWGIRDTEAFF
TRBJ2-7 TRBD1 once TRBV7-2 TGTGCCAGCAGCTCAGGGGGCGCTGGCTACGAGCAGTACTTC CASSSGGAGYEQYF
TRBJ1-4 . . TRBV7-8 TGTGCCAGCAGCCCACAGCGGGCCCCTAATGAAAAACTGTTTTTT CASSPQRAPNEKLFF
TRBJ1-5 TRBD1 . TRBV2 TGTGCCAGCAGTCGGGACAGGGCGGACAATCAGCCCCAGCATTTT CASSRDRADNQPQHF
TRBJ2-1 TRBD1 . TRBV9 TGTGCCAGTACCGGGACAGGGAGCAATGAGCAGTTCTTC CASTGTGSNEQFF
TRBJ1-3 . once TRBV30 TGTGCCTGGAGCGGACACTCTGGAAACACCATATATTTT CAWSGHSGNTIYF
TRBJ1-5 . . TRBV19 TGTGCCAGTCGGACGGTCGACAGCACCTATCAGCCCCAGCATTTT CASRTVDSTYQPQHF